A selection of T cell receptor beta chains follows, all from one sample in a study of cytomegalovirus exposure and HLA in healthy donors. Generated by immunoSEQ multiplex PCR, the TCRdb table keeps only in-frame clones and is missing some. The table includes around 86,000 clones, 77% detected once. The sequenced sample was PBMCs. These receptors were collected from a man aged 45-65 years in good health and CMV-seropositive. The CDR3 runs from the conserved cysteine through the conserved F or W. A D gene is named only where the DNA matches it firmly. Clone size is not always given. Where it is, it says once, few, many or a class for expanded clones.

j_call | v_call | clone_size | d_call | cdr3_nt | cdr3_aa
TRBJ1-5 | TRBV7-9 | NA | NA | TGTTCCAGCAGCCAACTAACGGGATCTCTCAATCAGCCCCAGCATTTT | CSSSQLTGSLNQPQHF
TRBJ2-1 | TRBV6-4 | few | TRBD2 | TGTGCCAGCAGTGACTTAGGAGCGGGAGAATCTGGGGGCTACAATGAGCAGTTCTTC | CASSDLGAGESGGYNEQFF
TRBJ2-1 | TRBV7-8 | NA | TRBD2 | TGTGCCAGCAGCGCCAGGGAGAGCGGGAGGGCCTTTGAGCAGTTCTTC | CASSARESGRAFEQFF
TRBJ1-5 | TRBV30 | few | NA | TGTGCCTGGAGTCCGAAAGGGGCCCAAAGGGCCCAGCATTTT | CAWSPKGAQRAQHF
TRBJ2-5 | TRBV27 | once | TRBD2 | TGTGCCAGCAGTTCTAGGACTAGCGGGAGCCCTGAGACCCAGTACTTC | CASSSRTSGSPETQYF
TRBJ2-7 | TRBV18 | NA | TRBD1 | TGTGCCAGCTCACCACGGGGACAGGGCAGCTCCTACGAGCAGTACTTC | CASSPRGQGSSYEQYF
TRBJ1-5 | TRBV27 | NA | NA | TGTGCCAGCACCATCAATCAGCCCCAGCATTTT | CASTINQPQHF
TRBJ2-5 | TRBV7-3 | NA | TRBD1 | TGTGCCAGCAGCTTGCCGGGACAGGGGATAACAGAGACCCAGTACTTC | CASSLPGQGITETQYF
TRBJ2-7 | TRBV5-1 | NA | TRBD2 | TGCGCCAGCACTAGCGGGAGGTCCTACGAGCAGTACTTC | CASTSGRSYEQYF
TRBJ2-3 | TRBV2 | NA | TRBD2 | TGTGCCAGCCTTAAACCGGGACTAGGGCAAGACACAGATACGCAGTATTTT | CASLKPGLGQDTDTQYF
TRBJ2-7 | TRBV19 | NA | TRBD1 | TGTGCCAGTAGTAGCGACAGGGGATTATCCTACGAGCAGTACTTC | CASSSDRGLSYEQYF
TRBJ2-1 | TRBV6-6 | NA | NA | TGTGCCAGCAGTTACGACCATCTAGCGAACAATGAGCAGTTCTTC | CASSYDHLANNEQFF
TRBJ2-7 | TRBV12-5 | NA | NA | TGTGCTAGTGGCACGACTGTAACTGGATACGAGCAGTACTTC | CASGTTVTGYEQYF